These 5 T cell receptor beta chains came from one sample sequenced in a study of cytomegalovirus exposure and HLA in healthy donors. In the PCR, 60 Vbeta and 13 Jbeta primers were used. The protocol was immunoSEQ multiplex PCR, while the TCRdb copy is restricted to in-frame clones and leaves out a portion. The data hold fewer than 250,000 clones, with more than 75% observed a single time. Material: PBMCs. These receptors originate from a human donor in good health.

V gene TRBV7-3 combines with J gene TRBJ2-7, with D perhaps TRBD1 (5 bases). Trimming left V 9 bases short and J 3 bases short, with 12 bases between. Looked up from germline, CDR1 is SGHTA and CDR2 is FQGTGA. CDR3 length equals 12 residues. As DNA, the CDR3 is TGTGCCAGGACGGACACATTCTACGAGCAGTACTTC. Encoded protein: CARTDTFYEQYF. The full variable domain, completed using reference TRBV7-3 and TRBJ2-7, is GAGVSQTPSNKVTEKGKYVELRCDPISGHTALYWYRQSLGQGPEFLIYFQGTGAADDSGLPNDRFFAVRPEGSVSTLKIQRTERGDSAVYLCARTDTFYEQYFGPGTRLTVT.

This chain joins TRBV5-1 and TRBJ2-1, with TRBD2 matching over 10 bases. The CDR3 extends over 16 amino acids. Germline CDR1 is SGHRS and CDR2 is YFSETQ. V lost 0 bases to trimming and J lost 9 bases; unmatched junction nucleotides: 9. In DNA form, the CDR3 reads TGCGCCAGCAGCTTGGGAGGGCTAGCGGGAGTTCTTGAGCAGTTCTTC. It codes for CASSLGGLAGVLEQFF.

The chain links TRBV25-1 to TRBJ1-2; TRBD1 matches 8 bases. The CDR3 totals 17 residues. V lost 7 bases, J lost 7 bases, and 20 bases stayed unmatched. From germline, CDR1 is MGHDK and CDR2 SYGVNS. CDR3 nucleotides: TGTGCCAGCAAAGCCCCGGGGACAGGCTCCAGGGCAGGTGGCTACACCTTC. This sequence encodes CASKAPGTGSRAGGYTF.

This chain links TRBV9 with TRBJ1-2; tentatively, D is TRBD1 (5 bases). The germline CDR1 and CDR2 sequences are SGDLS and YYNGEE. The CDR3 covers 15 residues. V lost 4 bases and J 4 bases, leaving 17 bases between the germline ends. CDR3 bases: TGTGCCAGCAGCCTTAGACCGCAAGGGGCCTATGGCTACACCTTC. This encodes CASSLRPQGAYGYTF. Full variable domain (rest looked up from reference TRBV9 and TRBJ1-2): DSGVTQTPKHLITATGQRVTLRCSPRSGDLSVYWYQQSLDQGLQFLIQYYNGEERAKGNILERFSAQQFPDLHSELNLSSLELGDSALYFCASSLRPQGAYGYTFGSGTRLTVV.

In nucleotides, the CDR3 is TGTGCCAGCCCCTTGACTAGCGGGAGGATTACGGGCTACAATGAGCAGTTCTTC. The encoded protein is CASPLTSGRITGYNEQFF. The chain employs TRBV6-4 and TRBJ2-1; 13 bases match TRBD2. J gave up 3 bases and V 8 bases, and 13 bases lay outside the gene matches. The CDR3 is 18 amino acids. Germline V gene data show CDR1 as MRHNA and CDR2 as SNTAGT.